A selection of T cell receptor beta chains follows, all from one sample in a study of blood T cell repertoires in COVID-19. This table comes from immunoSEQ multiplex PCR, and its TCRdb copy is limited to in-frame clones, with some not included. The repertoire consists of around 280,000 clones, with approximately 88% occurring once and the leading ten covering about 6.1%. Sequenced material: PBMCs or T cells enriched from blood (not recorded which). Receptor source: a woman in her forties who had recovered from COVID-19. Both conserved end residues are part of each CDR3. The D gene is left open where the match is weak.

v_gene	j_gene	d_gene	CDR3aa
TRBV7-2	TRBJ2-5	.	CASSFVRGETQYF
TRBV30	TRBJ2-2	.	CAWSVRVGYGELFF
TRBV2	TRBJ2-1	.	CASSLPSMGGRYKFF
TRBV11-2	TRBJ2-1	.	CASTLPAYNEQFF
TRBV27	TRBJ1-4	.	CASSLARGGDEKLFF
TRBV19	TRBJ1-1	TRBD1	CASRITGTVNTEAFF
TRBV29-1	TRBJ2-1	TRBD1	CSILTGTGLTYNEQFF
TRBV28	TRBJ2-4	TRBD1	CASRTRTGRNIQYF
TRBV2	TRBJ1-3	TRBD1	CASRLGTASGNTIYF
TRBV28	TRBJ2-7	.	CARLGDYFHEQYF
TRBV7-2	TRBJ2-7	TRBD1	CASSGGTGQGYEQYF
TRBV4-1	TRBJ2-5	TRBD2	CASSQKELAGEETQYF
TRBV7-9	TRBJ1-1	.	CASSMLGARGEAFF
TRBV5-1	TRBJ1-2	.	CASSQTWGDGYTF
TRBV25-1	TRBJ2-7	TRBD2	CASRTTSGRSHEQYF
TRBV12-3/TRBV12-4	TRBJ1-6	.	CASSSGSGSPLHF
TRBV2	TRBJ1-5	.	CASVGAASNQPQHF
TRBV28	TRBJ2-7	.	CASSFSTIKAGEQYF
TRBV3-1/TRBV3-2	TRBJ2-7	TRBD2	CASSQVSVTSGSYEQYF
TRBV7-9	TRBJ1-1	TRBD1	CASSLGQGFTEAFF
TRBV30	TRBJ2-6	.	CAWSRSNSGANVLTF
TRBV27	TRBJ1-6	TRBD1	CASSYRGGTGGNSPLHF
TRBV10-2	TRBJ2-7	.	CASSEAGVSYEQYF
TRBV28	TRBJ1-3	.	CASSNPGGAGNTIYF
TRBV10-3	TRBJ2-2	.	CAMGPGVGELFF
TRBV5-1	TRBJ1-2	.	CASSYSNYGYTF
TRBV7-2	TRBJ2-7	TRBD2	CASSSLAGVYEQYF
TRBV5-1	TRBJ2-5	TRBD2	CASTPPLAGEETQYF
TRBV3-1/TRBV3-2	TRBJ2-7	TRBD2	CASSQVAGVADEQYF
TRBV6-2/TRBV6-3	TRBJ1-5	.	CASSPSWSNQPQHF
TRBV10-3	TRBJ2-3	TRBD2	CAISVLAGGQDTQYF
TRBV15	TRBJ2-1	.	CATSSLDRTYNEQFF
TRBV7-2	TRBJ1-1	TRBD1	CASSLALQGRPLGEAFF
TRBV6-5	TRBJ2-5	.	CASSSQGLETQYF
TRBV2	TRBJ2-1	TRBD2	CASSEAYGGRANEQFF
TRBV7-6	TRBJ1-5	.	CASSLGTNNQPQHF
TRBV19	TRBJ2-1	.	CASSSSASYNEQFF
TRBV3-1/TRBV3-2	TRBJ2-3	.	CASSQGGSTDTQYF
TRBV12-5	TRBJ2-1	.	CASADREFGNEQFF
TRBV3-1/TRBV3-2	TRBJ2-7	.	CASSQVGGNRAYEQYF
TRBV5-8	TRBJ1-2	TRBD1	CASSLRQGYGHTF
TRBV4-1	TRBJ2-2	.	CASSQLQRTVETGELFF
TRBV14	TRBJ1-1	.	CASSQVGDTEAFF
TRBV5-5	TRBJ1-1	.	CASSLGGGTEAFF
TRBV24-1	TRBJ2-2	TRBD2	CATMGTSGRGPRLGELFF